This T cell receptor (beta chain) is from a study of control samples from healthy donors and cancer patients. CDR3 length: 15 amino acids. Trimming shortened V by 7 bases and J by 2 bases, and 16 bases separated the two germline ends. The germline V gene encodes CDR1 MDHEN and CDR2 SYDVKM. Repertoires were generated with immunoSEQ multiplex PCR, while TCRdb's copy carries only in-frame clones and drops some. The data contain some 130,000 clones, over 75% of them singletons. This clonotype was obtained from a man between 18 and 35 years old in good health. This chain joins TRBV28 and TRBJ2-3, with a tentative D call TRBD2 (5 bases). The source material was blood. The CDR3 DNA reads as TGTGCCAGCACCGAAAGCGGAGATCTCACAGATACGCAGTATTTT. It codes for CASTESGDLTDTQYF.